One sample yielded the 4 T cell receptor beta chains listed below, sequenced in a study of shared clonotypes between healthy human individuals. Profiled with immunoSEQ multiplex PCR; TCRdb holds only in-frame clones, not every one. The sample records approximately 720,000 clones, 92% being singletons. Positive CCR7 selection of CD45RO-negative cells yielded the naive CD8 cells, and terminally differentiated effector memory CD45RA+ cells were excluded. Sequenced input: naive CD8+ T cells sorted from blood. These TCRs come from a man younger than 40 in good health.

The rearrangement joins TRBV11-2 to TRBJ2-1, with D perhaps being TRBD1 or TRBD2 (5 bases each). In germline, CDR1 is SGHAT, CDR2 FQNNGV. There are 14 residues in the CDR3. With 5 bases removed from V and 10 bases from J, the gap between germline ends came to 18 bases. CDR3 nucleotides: TGTGCCAGCAGCCCCGGGGCTGGCCTACGGGAGCAGTTCTTC. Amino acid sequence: CASSPGAGLREQFF.

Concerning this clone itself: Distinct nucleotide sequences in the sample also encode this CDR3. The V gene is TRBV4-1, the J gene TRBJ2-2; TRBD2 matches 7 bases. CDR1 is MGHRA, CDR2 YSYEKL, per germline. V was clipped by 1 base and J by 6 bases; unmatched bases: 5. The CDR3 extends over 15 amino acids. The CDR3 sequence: CASSQVGGSAGELFF. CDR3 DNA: TGCGCCAGCAGCCAAGTGGGGGGGTCTGCCGGGGAGCTGTTTTTT.

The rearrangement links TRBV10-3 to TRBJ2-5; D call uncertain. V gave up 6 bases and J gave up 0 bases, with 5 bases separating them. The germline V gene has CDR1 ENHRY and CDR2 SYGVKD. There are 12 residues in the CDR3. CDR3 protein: CAIRTHQETQYF. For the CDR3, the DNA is TGTGCCATCAGAACACACCAAGAGACCCAGTACTTC.

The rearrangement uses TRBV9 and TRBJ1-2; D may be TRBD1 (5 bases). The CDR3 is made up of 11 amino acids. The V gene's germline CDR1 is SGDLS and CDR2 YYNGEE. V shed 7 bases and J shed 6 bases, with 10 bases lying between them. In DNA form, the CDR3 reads TGTGCCAGCGGGACCCTCGATGGCTACACCTTC. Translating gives CASGTLDGYTF.